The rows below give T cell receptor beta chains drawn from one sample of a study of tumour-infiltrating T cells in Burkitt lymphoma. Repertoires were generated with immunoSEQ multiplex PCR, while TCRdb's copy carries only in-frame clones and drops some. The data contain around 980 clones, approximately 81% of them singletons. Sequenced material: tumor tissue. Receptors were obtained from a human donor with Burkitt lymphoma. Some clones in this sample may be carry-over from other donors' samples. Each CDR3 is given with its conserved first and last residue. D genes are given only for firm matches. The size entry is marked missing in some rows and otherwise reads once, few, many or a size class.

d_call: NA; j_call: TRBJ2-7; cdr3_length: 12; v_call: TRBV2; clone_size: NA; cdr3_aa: CASSERGSEQYF; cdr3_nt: TGTGCCAGCAGTGAAAGAGGGAGCGAGCAGTACTTC
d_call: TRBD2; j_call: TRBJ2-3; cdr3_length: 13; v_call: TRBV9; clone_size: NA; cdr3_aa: CASSVSGTDTQYF; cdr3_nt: TGTGCCAGCAGCGTTAGCGGGACAGATACGCAGTATTTT
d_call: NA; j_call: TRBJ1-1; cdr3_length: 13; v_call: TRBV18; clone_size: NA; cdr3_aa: CASSGDMNTEAFF; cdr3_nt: TGTGCCAGCTCAGGCGACATGAACACTGAAGCTTTCTTT
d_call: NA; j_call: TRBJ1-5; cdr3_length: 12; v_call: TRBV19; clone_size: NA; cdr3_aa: CASSRENQPQHF; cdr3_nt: TGTGCCAGTAGTCGAGAAAATCAGCCCCAGCATTTT
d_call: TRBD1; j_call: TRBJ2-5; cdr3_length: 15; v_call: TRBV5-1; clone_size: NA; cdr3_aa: CASSLVTGGWETQYF; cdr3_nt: TGCGCCAGCAGCTTGGTGACAGGGGGATGGGAGACCCAGTACTTC
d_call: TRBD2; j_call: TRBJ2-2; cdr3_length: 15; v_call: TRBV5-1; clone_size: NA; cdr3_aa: CASRLAGGNTGELFF; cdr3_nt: TGCGCCAGCAGACTAGCGGGAGGGAACACCGGGGAGCTGTTTTTT
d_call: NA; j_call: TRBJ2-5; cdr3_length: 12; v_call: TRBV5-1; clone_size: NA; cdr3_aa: CASGTHQETQYF; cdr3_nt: TGCGCCAGTGGGACACACCAAGAGACCCAGTACTTC
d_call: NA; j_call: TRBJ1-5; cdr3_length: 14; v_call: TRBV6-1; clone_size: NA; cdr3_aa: CASSLDQGNQPQHF; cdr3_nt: TGTGCCAGCAGCCTGGACCAGGGCAATCAGCCCCAGCATTTT
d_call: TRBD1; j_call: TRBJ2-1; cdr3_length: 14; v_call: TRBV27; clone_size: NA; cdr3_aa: CASSTGQLSNEQFF; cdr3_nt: TGTGCCAGCTCAACGGGACAGCTTTCCAATGAGCAGTTCTTC
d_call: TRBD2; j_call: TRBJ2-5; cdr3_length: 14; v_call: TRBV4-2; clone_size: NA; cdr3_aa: CASSSREYQETQYF; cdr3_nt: TGTGCCAGCAGCTCGCGGGAGTACCAAGAGACCCAGTACTTC
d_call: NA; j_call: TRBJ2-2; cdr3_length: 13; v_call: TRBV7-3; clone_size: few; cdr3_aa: CASSLYTTGELFF; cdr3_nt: TGTGCCAGCAGCTTATACACCACCGGGGAGCTGTTTTTT
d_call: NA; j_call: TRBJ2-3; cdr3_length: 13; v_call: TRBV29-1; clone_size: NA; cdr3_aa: CSVGRLSTDTQYF; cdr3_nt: TGCAGCGTCGGACGACTTAGCACAGATACGCAGTATTTT
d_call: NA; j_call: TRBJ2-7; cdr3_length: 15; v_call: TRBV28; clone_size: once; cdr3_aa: CASSLPRGQPYEQYF; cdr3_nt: TGTGCCAGCAGTCTCCCCCGAGGGCAGCCCTACGAGCAGTACTTC
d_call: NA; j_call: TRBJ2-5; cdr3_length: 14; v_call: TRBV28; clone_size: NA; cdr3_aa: CASSARLAQETQYF; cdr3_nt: TGTGCCAGCAGTGCCAGACTGGCCCAAGAGACCCAGTACTTC
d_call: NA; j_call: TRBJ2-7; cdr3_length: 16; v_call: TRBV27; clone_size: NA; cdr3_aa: CASSYFMGEEAYEQYF; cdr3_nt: TGTGCCAGCAGTTACTTCATGGGGGAGGAGGCGTACGAGCAGTACTTC
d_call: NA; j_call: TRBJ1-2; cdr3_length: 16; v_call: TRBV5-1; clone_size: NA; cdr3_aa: CASSLVQGALNYGYTF; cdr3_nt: TGCGCCAGCAGCTTGGTCCAAGGGGCCCTTAACTATGGCTACACCTTC
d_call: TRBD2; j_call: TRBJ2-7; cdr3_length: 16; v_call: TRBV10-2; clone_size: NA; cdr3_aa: CASRHLGTSGIYEQYF; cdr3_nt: TGCGCCAGCAGACATCTGGGGACTAGCGGGATCTACGAGCAGTACTTC
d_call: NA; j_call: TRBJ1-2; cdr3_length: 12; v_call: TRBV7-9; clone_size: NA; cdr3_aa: CASSFEKTTYTF; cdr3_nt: TGTGCCAGCAGCTTCGAGAAGACTACCTACACTTTC
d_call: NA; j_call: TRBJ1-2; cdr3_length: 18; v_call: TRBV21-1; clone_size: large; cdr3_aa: CASSKRQAKVPSNYGYTF; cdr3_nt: TGTGCCAGCAGCAAAAGGCAGGCGAAAGTCCCGTCTAACTATGGCTACACCTTC
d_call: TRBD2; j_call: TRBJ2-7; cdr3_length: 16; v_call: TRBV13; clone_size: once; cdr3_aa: CASSLGLAGDAYEQYF; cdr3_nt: TGTGCCAGCAGCTTGGGTCTAGCGGGGGACGCCTACGAGCAGTACTTC
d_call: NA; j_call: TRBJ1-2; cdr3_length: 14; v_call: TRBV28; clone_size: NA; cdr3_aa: CASRPGPWSPGYTF; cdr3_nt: TGTGCCAGCAGGCCGGGACCTTGGTCACCTGGCTACACCTTC
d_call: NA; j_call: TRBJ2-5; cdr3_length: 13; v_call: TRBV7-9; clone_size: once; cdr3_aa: CASSLNTMGEQYF; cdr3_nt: TGTGCCAGCAGCTTAAACACCATGGGGGAGCAGTACTTC
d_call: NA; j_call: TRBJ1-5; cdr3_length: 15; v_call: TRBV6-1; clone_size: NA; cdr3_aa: CASSGLRGRNQPQHF; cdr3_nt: TGTGCCAGCAGTGGACTCAGGGGTCGGAATCAGCCCCAGCATTTT
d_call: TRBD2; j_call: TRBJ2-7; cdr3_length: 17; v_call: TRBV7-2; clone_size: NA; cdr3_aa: CASSWTSGTSGSYEQYF; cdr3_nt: TGTGCCAGCAGCTGGACGAGTGGGACTAGCGGATCCTACGAGCAGTACTTC
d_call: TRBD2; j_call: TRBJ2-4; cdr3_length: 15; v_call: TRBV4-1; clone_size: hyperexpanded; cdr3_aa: CASSQGREGRNIQYF; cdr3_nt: TGCGCCAGCAGCCAAGGGCGGGAGGGCCGGAACATTCAGTACTTC
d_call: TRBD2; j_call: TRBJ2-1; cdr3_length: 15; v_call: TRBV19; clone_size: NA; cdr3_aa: CASTPRGERGNEQFF; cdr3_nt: TGTGCCAGTACCCCGCGCGGGGAGCGGGGAAATGAGCAGTTCTTC
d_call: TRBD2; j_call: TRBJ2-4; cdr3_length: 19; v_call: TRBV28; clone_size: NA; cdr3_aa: CASSRPGTSGRATKNIQYF; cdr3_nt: TGTGCCAGCAGCCGCCCCGGGACTAGCGGGAGGGCCACCAAAAACATTCAGTACTTC
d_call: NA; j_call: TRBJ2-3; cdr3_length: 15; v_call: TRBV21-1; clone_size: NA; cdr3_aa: CASSLQRRGGDTQYF; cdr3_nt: TGTGCCAGCAGCTTACAAAGGAGAGGGGGAGATACGCAGTATTTT
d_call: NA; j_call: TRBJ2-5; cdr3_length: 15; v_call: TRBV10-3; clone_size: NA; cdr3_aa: CAISESRGNLETQYF; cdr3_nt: TGTGCCATCAGTGAGTCGAGGGGAAATTTAGAGACCCAGTACTTC
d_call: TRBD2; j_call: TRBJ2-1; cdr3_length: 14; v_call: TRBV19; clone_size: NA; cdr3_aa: CASRSLAGVNEQFF; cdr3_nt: TGTGCCAGTAGAAGTCTAGCGGGAGTGAATGAGCAGTTCTTC
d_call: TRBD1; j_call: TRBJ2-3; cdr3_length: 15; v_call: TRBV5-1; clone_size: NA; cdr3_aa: CASSSDRGRTDTQYF; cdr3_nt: TGCGCCAGCAGCTCCGACAGGGGACGCACAGATACGCAGTATTTT
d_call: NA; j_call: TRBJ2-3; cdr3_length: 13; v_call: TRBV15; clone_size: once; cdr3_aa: CATSRTYTDTQYF; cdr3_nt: TGTGCCACCAGCAGGACCTATACAGATACGCAGTATTTT
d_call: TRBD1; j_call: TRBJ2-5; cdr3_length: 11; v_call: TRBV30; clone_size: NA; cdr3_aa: CAWRGGPTQYF; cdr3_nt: TGTGCCTGGAGAGGGGGCCCGACCCAGTACTTC
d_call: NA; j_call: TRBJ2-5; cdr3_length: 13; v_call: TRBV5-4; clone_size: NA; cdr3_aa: CASSDQGRETQYF; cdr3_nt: TGTGCCAGCAGCGATCAGGGGCGGGAGACCCAGTACTTC
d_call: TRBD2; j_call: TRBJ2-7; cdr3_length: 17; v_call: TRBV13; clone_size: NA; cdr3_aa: CASSLGLAGDSSYEQYF; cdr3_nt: TGTGCCAGCAGCTTAGGGCTAGCGGGGGACAGCTCCTACGAGCAGTACTTC
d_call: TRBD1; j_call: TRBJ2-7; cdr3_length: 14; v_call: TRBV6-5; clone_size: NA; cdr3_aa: CASTSRTGDYEQYF; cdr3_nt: TGTGCCAGCACCTCCCGGACAGGGGACTACGAGCAGTACTTC
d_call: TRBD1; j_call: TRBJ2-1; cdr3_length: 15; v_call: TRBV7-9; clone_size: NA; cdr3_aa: CASSLRRDRTDEQFF; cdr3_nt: TGTGCCAGCAGCTTACGTCGGGACAGGACGGATGAGCAGTTCTTC
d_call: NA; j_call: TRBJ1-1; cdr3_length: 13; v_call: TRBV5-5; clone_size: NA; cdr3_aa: CASSLNRDTEAFF; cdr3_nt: TGTGCCAGCAGCTTGAACAGGGACACTGAAGCTTTCTTT
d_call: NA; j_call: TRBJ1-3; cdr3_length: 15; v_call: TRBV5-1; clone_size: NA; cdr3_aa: CASSSGLSSGNTIYF; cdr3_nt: TGCGCCAGCAGCTCCGGACTGAGCTCTGGAAACACCATATATTTT
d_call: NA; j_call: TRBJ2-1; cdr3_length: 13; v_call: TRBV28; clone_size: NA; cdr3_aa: CAGGSVSYNEQFF; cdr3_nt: TGTGCCGGGGGAAGTGTGTCCTACAATGAGCAGTTCTTC
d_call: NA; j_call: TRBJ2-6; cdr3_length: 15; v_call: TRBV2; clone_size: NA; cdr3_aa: CASSEGGPGANVLTF; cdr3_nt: TGTGCCAGCAGTGAGGGGGGCCCTGGGGCCAACGTCCTGACTTTC
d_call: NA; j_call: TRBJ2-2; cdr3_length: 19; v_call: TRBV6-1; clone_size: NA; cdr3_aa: CASSEGPFYRDNSSGELFF; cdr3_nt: TGTGCCAGCAGTGAAGGCCCGTTCTACCGGGACAACTCATCCGGGGAGCTGTTTTTT
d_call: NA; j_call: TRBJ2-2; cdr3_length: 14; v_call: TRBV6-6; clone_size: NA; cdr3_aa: CASTGSWGTGELFF; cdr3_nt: TGTGCCAGCACTGGGTCCTGGGGCACCGGGGAGCTGTTTTTT
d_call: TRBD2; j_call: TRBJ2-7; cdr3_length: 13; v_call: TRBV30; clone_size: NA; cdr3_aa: CAGIGLAGYEQYF; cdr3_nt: TGTGCCGGGATTGGACTAGCGGGCTACGAGCAGTACTTC
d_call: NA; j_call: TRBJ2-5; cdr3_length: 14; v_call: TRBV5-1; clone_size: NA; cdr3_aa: CASSLGSNQETQYF; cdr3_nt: TGCGCCAGCAGCTTGGGGTCTAACCAGGAGACCCAGTACTTC
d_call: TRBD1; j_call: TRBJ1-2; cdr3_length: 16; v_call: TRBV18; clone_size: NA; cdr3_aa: CASSPGLTGGFYGYTF; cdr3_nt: TGTGCCAGCTCACCGGGATTGACAGGGGGCTTCTATGGCTACACCTTC
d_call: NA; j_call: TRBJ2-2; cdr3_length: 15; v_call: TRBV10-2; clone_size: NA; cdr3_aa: CASSQNSRVIGELFF; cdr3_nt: TGCGCCAGCAGTCAAAACTCTAGGGTCATCGGGGAGCTGTTTTTT
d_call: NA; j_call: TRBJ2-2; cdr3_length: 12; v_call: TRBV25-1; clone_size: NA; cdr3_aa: CASSEGTGELVF; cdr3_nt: TGTGCCAGCAGTGAGGGCACCGGGGAGCTGGTTTTT
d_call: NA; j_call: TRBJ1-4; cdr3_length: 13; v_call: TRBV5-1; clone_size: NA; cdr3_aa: CASSFGSGEKLFF; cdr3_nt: TGCGCCAGCAGCTTCGGGAGCGGTGAAAAACTGTTTTTT
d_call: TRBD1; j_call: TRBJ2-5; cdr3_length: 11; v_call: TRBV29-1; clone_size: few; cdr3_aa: CSADREETQYF; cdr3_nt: TGCAGCGCAGACAGGGAAGAGACCCAGTACTTC
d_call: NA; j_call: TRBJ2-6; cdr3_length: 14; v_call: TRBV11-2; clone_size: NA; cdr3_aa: CASSFSSGANVLTF; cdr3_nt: TGTGCCAGCAGCTTCTCCTCTGGGGCCAACGTCCTGACTTTC
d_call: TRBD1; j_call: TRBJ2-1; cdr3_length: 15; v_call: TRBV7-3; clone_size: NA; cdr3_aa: CASSAGTGEYNEQFF; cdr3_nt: TGTGCCAGCAGCGCCGGGACAGGGGAATACAATGAGCAGTTCTTC
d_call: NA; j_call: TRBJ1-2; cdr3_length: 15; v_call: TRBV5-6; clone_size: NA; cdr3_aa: CASSLDLTANYGYTF; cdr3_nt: TGTGCCAGCAGCTTGGATTTGACGGCGAACTATGGCTACACCTTC